What follows describes a single T cell receptor (beta chain). What it recognizes is unknown. This sample is part of a study of T-cell memory formation after mild COVID-19. Study context: Clustering of TCRs was largely donor specific.

There are 13 residues in the CDR3. V was pared by 5 bases and J by 6 bases, with 11 bases between. The authors produced TCR alpha and TCR beta cDNA libraries with sample barcodes and UMIs by 5'RACE using constant-segment primers. TCRdb passed the 5' RACE reads through MiXCR, listing each CDR3 protein once. The sample consists of a few hundred thousand distinct CDR3 sequences, roughly 19% of them appearing once. General study results and limits: Clones from the second wave (peaking day 37) had unconfirmed SARS-CoV-2 specificity.

This sequence was found in a man between 18 and 35 years old who had mild COVID-19 (a few samples of this study predate the infection). Cell type and time point are not known. The sample comprised PBMCs or a T cell subset sorted from them (not recorded which). The rearrangement joins TRBV12-3 or TRBV12-4 to TRBJ1-5, with D unresolved. The CDR3 coding sequence is TGTGCCAGCAGTCCACGGGAGGGTCAGCCCCAGCATTTT. Its protein product is CASSPREGQPQHF.